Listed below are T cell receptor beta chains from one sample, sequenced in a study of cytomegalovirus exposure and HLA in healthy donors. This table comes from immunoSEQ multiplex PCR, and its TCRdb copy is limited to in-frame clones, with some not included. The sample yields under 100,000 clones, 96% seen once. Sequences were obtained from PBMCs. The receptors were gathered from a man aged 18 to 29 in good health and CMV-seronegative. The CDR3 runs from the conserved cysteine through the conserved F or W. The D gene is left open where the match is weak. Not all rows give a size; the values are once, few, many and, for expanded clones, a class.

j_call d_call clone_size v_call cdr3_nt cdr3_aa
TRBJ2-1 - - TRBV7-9 TGTGCCAGCAGTGATGTGGCGGGAAGCTCCTACAATGAGCAGTTCTTC CASSDVAGSSYNEQFF
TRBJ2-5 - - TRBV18 TGTGCCAGCTCACCACCGGGGCAGGAGACCCAGTACTTC CASSPPGQETQYF
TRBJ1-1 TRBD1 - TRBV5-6 TGTGCCAGCAGCTTGGACAGGGGCCCTGAAGCTTTCTTT CASSLDRGPEAFF
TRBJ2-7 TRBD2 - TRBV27 TGTGCCAGCGGGGTGGCGGGAGGTATCTCCTACGAGCAGTACTTC CASGVAGGISYEQYF
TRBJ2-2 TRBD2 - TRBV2 TGTGCCAGCATTTCTGGGTTTCGAGGGAGGGCCATTTCCGGGGAGCTGTTTTTT CASISGFRGRAISGELFF
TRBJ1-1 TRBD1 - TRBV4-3 TGCGCCAGCAGCGAAGGGACAGCCACTGAAGCTTTCTTT CASSEGTATEAFF
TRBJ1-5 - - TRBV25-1 TGTGCCAGCAGTGGAGGACAGACAAATCAGCCCCAGCATTTT CASSGGQTNQPQHF
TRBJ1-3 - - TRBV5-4 TGTGCCAGCAGCTTGGGGGCAGGGGGAAACACCATATATTTT CASSLGAGGNTIYF
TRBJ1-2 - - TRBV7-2 TGTGCCAGCAGCTTATATAGGGGAGGGGCGCAGGGCTACACCTTC CASSLYRGGAQGYTF
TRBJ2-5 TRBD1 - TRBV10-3 TGTGCCATCAGACAGGGGGCGTTGGGAGAGACCCAGTACTTC CAIRQGALGETQYF
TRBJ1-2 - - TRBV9 TGTGCCAGCAGCAACCGCCCGGGGGGGGACTATGGCTACACCTTC CASSNRPGGDYGYTF
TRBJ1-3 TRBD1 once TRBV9 TGTGCCAGCAGCGTAGTAGACAGGGAGAGTGGGGCTGGAAACACCATATATTTT CASSVVDRESGAGNTIYF
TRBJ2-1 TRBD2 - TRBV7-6 TGTGCCAGCAGCGTCCGACTAGCGGGAGGGAATGAGCAGTTCTTC CASSVRLAGGNEQFF
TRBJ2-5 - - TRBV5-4 TGTGCCAGCAGCTTGGACTATAACCAAGAGACCCAGTACTTC CASSLDYNQETQYF
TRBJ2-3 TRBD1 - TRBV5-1 TGCGCCAGCAGCCCGGACAGGGATACGCAGTATTTT CASSPDRDTQYF
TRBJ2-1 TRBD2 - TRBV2 TGTGCCAGCAGCCCGACTAGCGGGAGCTTCAATGAGCAGTTCTTC CASSPTSGSFNEQFF
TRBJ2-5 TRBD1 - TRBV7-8 TGTGCCAGCAGCCAGGGACAGGGGGGGACCCAGTACTTC CASSQGQGGTQYF
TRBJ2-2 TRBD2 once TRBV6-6 TGTGCCAGCAGCATGGGACTAGGGAACACCGGGGAGCTGTTTTTT CASSMGLGNTGELFF
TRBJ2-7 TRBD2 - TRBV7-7 TGTGCTAGCAGCTTTAGCGGGAGGGACGAGCAGTACTTC CASSFSGRDEQYF
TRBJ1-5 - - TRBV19 TGTGCCAGTTACAGACGTGGGAGCAATCAGCCCCAGCATTTT CASYRRGSNQPQHF
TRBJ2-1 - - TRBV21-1 TGTGCCAGGGGGCAAACGGATGAGCAGTTCTTC CARGQTDEQFF
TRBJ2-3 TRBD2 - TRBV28 TGTGCCAGCAGTTCAACAGCGGGAGGGCCAAGGCATACGCAGTATTTT CASSSTAGGPRHTQYF
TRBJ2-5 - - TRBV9 TGTGCCAGCAGCGTAACAGGGAGTCTAGAGACCCAGTACTTC CASSVTGSLETQYF
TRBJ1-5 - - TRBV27 TGTGCCAGCAGTCTATATCAGGGGAGGGATCAGCCCCAGCATTTT CASSLYQGRDQPQHF
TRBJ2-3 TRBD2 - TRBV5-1 TGCGCCAGCAGCCCGCGACGGTCCGTTGGGACTAGCGGGTTCACAGATACGCAGTATTTT CASSPRRSVGTSGFTDTQYF
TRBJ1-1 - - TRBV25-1 TGTGCCAGCAGTTTGTACAGGGAGGGCACTGAAGCTTTCTTT CASSLYREGTEAFF
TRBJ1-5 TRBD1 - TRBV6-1 TGTGCCAGCAGAGAACTCCCCGGGGACAGCTATAGCAATCAGCCCCAGCATTTT CASRELPGDSYSNQPQHF
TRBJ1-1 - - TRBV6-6 TGTGCCAGCAGTAACCAAGGGACTCAGAACACTGAAGCTTTCTTT CASSNQGTQNTEAFF
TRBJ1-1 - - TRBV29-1 TGCTCTGGGCGCCGGGGTGTGGCCACTGAAGCTTTCTTT CSGRRGVATEAFF
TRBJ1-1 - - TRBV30 TGTGCCTGGAGAGGGGAGGATGAGACTGAAGCTTTCTTT CAWRGEDETEAFF
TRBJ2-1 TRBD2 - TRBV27 TGTGCCAGCAGTTTTACTAGCGGAAGCTCCTACAATGAGCAGTTCTTC CASSFTSGSSYNEQFF
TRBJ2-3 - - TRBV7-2 TGTGCCAGCTCCCTCGGCACAGATACGCAGTATTTT CASSLGTDTQYF
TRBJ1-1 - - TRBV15 TGTGCCACCAGCAGAGATATGACAGACGGTTACACTGAAGCTTTCTTT CATSRDMTDGYTEAFF
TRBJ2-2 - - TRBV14 TGTGCCAGCAGCCAGATCTTCGGGGGTCAGAACACCGGGGAGCTGTTTTTT CASSQIFGGQNTGELFF
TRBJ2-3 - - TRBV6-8 TGTGCCAGCAGTTACTCGAAACGGGTGGCAGATACGCAGTATTTT CASSYSKRVADTQYF
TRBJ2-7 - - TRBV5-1 TGCGCCAGCAGCTTGGTGGGGACGGGAGAGAGCGAGCAGTACTTC CASSLVGTGESEQYF
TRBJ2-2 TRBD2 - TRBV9 TGTGCCAGCAGCGTAACCCCCCTTAGCGGGAGGGGGGAGCTGTTTTTT CASSVTPLSGRGELFF
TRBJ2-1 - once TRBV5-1 TGCGCCAGCAGCTTGTTGGGAGACAGGATATCCTACAATGAGCAGTTCTTC CASSLLGDRISYNEQFF
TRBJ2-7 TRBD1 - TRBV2 TGTGCCAGCAGCAAACGTGACAGGGCCTCAGAGCAGTACTTC CASSKRDRASEQYF
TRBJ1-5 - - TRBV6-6 TGTGCCGCAGAAGCGGTTAAGGGACAGCCCCAGCATTTT CAAEAVKGQPQHF
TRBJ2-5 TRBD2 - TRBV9 TGTGCCAGCAGCGCAGGACTAGCGGAAGAGACCCAGTACTTC CASSAGLAEETQYF
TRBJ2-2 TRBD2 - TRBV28 TGTGCCAGCAGCCCGGGACTAGTCGTTCCCGGGGAGCTGTTTTTT CASSPGLVVPGELFF
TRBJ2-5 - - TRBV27 TGTGCCAGCAGTGGAGTTGGGGTTGGGGGGCAAGAGACCCAGTACTTC CASSGVGVGGQETQYF
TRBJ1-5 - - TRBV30 TGTGCTTGGGGGCAGCCAAATCAGCCCCAGCATTTT CAWGQPNQPQHF
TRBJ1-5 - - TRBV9 TGTGCCAGCAGCCGGGGGTCGGATCAGCCCCAGCATTTT CASSRGSDQPQHF
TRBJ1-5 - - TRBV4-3 TGCGCCAGCAGCCAAGATAAACAAAATCAGCCCCAGCATTTT CASSQDKQNQPQHF
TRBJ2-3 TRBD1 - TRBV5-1 TGCGCCAGCAGCCCCGGGGACAGATCCACAGATACGCAGTATTTT CASSPGDRSTDTQYF
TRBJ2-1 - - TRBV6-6 TGTGCCAGCACGGTGGGGGGAGTGTACAATGAGCAGTTCTTC CASTVGGVYNEQFF
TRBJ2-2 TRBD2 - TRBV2 TGTGCCAGCAGTGAAGCTAGGCGGGCTAGCGGGATTAACGGGGAGCTGTTTTTT CASSEARRASGINGELFF
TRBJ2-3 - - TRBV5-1 TGCGCCAGCAGCTTAGGAGGGGAACGAACAGATACGCAGTATTTT CASSLGGERTDTQYF
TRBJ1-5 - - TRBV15 TGTGCCACCAGTTTGGGCGGACTAAATCAGCCCCAGCATTTT CATSLGGLNQPQHF
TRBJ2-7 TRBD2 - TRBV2 TGTGCCAGCAGGAGAGGGACTAGCGGGAGTCGATCCTACGAGCAGTACTTC CASRRGTSGSRSYEQYF
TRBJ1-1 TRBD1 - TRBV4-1 TGCGCCAGCAGCCAGGCCCCGCCGGGACAGGGCTTTGCAGCGAACACTGAAGCTTTCTTT CASSQAPPGQGFAANTEAFF
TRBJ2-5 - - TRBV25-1 TGTGCCAGCAGTGAATGGCCCCGAATGGGAGACACAGAGACCCAGTACTTC CASSEWPRMGDTETQYF
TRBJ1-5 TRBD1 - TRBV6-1 TGTGCCAGCAGTGAAAGGGGACAGGGTGGGAGACAGCCCCAGCATTTT CASSERGQGGRQPQHF
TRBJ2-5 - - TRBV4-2 TGTGCCAGCAGCCAAGGTGGTAGCAATCAAGAGACCCAGTACTTC CASSQGGSNQETQYF